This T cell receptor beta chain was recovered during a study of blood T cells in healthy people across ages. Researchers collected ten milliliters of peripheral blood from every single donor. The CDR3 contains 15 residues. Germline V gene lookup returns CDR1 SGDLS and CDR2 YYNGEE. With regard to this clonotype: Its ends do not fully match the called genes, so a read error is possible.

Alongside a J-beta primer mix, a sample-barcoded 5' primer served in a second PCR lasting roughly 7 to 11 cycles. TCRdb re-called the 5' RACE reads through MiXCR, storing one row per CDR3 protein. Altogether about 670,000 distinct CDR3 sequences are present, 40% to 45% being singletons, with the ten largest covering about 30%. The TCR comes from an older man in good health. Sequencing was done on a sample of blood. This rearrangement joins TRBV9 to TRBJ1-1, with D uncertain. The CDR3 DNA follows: TGTGCCAGCGGCGTAGGTCTCGGAGGGAACACTGAAGCTTTCTTT. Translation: CASGVGLGGNTEAFF.